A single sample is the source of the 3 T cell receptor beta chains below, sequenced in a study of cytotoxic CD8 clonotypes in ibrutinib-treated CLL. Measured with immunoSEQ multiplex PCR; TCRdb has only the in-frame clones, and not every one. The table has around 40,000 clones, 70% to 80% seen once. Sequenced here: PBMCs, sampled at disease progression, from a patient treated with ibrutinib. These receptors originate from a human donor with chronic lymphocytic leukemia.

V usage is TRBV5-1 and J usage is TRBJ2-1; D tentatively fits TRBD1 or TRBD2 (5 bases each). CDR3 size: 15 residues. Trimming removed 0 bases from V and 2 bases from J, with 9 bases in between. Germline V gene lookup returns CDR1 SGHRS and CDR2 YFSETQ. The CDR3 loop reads CASSLGGSTYNEQFF. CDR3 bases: TGCGCCAGCAGCTTGGGGGGGTCTACCTACAATGAGCAGTTCTTC.

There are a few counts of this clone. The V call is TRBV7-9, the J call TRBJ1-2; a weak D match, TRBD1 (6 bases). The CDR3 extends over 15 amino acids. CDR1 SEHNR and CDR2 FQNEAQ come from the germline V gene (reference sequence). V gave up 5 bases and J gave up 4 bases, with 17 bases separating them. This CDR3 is CASSPASGRGYGYTF. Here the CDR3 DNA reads TGTGCCAGCAGCCCCGCATCGGGCAGGGGCTATGGCTACACCTTC.

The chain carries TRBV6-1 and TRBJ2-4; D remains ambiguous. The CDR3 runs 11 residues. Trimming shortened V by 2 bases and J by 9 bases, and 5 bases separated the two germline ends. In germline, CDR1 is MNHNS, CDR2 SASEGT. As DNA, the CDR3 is TGTGCCAGCAGTGAATCCGTCATTCAGTACTTC. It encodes CASSESVIQYF.